This T cell receptor beta chain originates from a study of neoadjuvant anti-PD-1 for oral cavity cancer. Study in general: Most patients had three to four biweekly doses of 3 mg/kg nivolumab before resection. Patients without progression got a fourth dose around day 43.

Profiling relied on immunoSEQ multiplex PCR, and the TCRdb table lists in-frame clones only, not all of them. The sample consists of approximately 15,000 clones, about 61% of them appearing once. No culture or expansion preceded analysis of these blood cells. The germline V gene encodes CDR1 SGHTA and CDR2 FQGNSA. J was trimmed by 5 bases and V by 5 bases; bases with no gene match: 10. The CDR3 is 15 residues long. For this clone: Its antigen is not identified.

General observations from the study: PBMC Gini-index clonality exceeded responders' in non-responders post-nivolumab.

The V call is TRBV7-2, the J call TRBJ2-5, with 8 bases identical to TRBD2. The specimen was PBMCs, collected before nivolumab (anti-PD-1) treatment. The TCR originated in a person between 40 and 85 years old with oral cavity squamous cell carcinoma. CDR3 DNA: TGTGCCAGCAGCCGCTCGGCGGGAGGACTTGAGACCCAGTACTTC. It encodes CASSRSAGGLETQYF.